The clone carrying this T cell receptor beta chain was detected many times. The antigen is not known. Amplification targeted TCR beta CDR3 regions from RNA transcripts. TCR CDR3 underwent first-round RT-PCR with the HTBI primer set. A single record per CDR3 protein comes from TCRdb applying MiXCR to the multiplex PCR reads. The sample has 350,000 to 450,000 distinct CDR3 sequences, 11% to 15% seen once. J gave up 4 bases and V 6 bases, and 14 bases lay outside the gene matches. The CDR3 is made up of 18 amino acids. These data belong to a study of T cells in Graves' hyperthyroidism and ophthalmopathy. Regarding the study as a whole: Appearing also in blood were most of the thyroid clonotypes expanded above 0.001. Patients with ophthalmopathy were separated from those with stable hyperthyroidism by a 13 V-J model.

Disease duration was under 3 months in the ophthalmopathy patients, who also had a Clinical Activity Score of at least 3 and a NOSPECS grade of at least 4. Those patients with uncontrolled infection, other autoimmune disease, pregnancy or lactation were excluded. Sample: blood. The TCR comes from a man over 45 with Graves' ophthalmopathy. V usage is TRBV12-3 or TRBV12-4 and J usage is TRBJ2-3; 12 positions match TRBD2. In DNA, the CDR3 is TGTGCCAGCAGCCGGGGACTAGCGGGCCTTTCCAACCCAGATACGCAGTATTTT. It yields the protein CASSRGLAGLSNPDTQYF.